This T cell receptor beta chain was captured by sequencing in a study of shared T cell receptors in the human thymus. Clones were sequenced by immunoSEQ multiplex PCR, and TCRdb holds only the in-frame ones, with some missing. The table includes about 710,000 clones, over 75% detected once. The same sample was also used in a study of human thymus T cells.

Sequenced material: thymocytes. The TCR originated in a boy under three years old with a congenital heart defect.

The CDR3 DNA is TGTGCCAGCAGCTTGGCCTCTCTCACCCATGAGGTCGAACTGTTTTTT. Residues: CASSLASLTHEVELFF. This chain links TRBV5-8 with TRBJ1-4; D ambiguous. The CDR3 is made up of 16 amino acids. Trimming took off 0 bases at V and 12 bases at J, with 21 bases between the two ends. Looked up from germline, CDR1 is SGHTS and CDR2 is YDEGEE. The full variable domain, rest sourced from reference TRBV5-8 and TRBJ1-4, is EAGVTQSPTHLIKTRGQQATLRCSPISGHTSVYWYQQALGLGLQFLLWYDEGEERNRGNFPPRFSGRQFPNYSSELNVNALELEDSALYLCASSLASLTHEVELFFGSGTQLSVL.